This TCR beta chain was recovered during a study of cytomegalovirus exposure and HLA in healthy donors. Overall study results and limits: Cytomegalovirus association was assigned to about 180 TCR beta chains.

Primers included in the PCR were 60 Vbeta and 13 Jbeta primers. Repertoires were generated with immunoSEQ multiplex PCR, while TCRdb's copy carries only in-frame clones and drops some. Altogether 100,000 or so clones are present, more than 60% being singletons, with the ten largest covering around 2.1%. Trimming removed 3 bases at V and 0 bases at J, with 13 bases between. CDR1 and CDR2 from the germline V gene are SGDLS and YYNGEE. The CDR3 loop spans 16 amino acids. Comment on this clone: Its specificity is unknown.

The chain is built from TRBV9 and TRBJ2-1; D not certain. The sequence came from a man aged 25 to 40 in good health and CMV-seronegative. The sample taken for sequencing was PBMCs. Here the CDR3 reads CASSAQQLNSYNEQFF. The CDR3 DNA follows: TGTGCCAGCAGCGCCCAACAGCTGAACTCCTACAATGAGCAGTTCTTC.